Each of the 31 T cell receptor beta chains below was sequenced from the same sample in a study of cytomegalovirus exposure and HLA in healthy donors. Amplification used 60 Vbeta primers and 13 Jbeta primers. Generated by immunoSEQ multiplex PCR, the TCRdb table keeps only in-frame clones and is missing some. This sample carries under 300,000 clones, over 90% of them seen once, and the ten largest clones take about 1.7%. The source material was PBMCs. These receptors all stem from a girl between 2 and 10 years old in good health and CMV-seronegative.

This clone has just a few counts. V gene TRBV11-2 combines with J gene TRBJ2-5, with TRBD1 identical over 10 bases. Germline V gives CDR1 SGHAT, CDR2 FQNNGV. The CDR3 runs to 15 residues. The junction had 5 bases not matched to a gene; V was cut back by 6 bases and J by 1 base. CDR3 protein: CASSFRDRGQETQYF. In nucleotides, the CDR3 is TGTGCCAGCAGTTTCCGGGACAGGGGCCAAGAGACCCAGTACTTC.

The chain has TRBV7-2 and TRBJ2-1; D possibly corresponds to TRBD2 (6 bases). The germline gives CDR1 SGHTA, CDR2 FQGNSA. The V end was cut by 6 bases, the J end by 0 bases, with 9 bases between. This CDR3 contains 14 residues. Written as DNA, the CDR3 is TGTGCCAGCAGGGAGGGTTTCTCCTACAATGAGCAGTTCTTC. Translation: CASREGFSYNEQFF.

This sequence joins TRBV28 and TRBJ1-1, with 11 bases aligning to TRBD1. CDR1 and CDR2 from the germline V gene are MDHEN and SYDVKM. With V trimmed by 8 bases and J by 2 bases, 7 bases remained unmatched. There are 15 residues in the CDR3. The CDR3 protein is CASRTGTGGNTEAFF. The CDR3 DNA is TGTGCCAGCCGGACAGGGACAGGGGGAAACACTGAAGCTTTCTTT.

The chain recombines TRBV6-6 with TRBJ2-1, with 12 bases aligning to TRBD2. The CDR3 contains 16 residues. Unmatched junction bases numbered 8, after V lost 5 bases and J lost 6 bases. The germline V gene encodes CDR1 MNHNY and CDR2 SVGAGI (reference sequence). CDR3 in amino acids: CASSARGLAGSNEQFF. Written as DNA, the CDR3 is TGTGCCAGCAGTGCAAGGGGACTAGCGGGTAGCAATGAGCAGTTCTTC.

The chain employs TRBV5-6 and TRBJ1-1; maybe TRBD1 (6 bases). Trimming left V 0 bases short and J 11 bases short, with 11 bases between. This CDR3 is built from 12 residues. CDR1 SGHDT and CDR2 YYEEEE come from the germline V gene. The DNA for the CDR3 is TGTGCCAGCAGCTTGGCCTCAGGGGAGGCTTTCTTT. This codes for CASSLASGEAFF.

Comment on this clone: The sample contains more than one DNA sequence encoding this CDR3. This chain connects TRBV6-5 to TRBJ1-2; D remains ambiguous. Germline CDR1 is MNHEY and CDR2 is SVGAGI. Trimming left V 0 bases short and J 0 bases short, with 5 bases between. This CDR3 has 14 amino acids. The CDR3 protein is CASSYSTANYGYTF. CDR3 in DNA: TGTGCCAGCAGTTACTCAACGGCTAACTATGGCTACACCTTC.

The chain uses TRBV30 and TRBJ1-1, with D hard to call. The CDR3 totals 11 residues. Trimming left V 3 bases short and J 8 bases short, with 10 bases between. Looked up from germline, CDR1 is GTSNPN and CDR2 is SVGIG (reference sequence). Here the CDR3 reads CAWSVTSEAFF. The DNA of the CDR3 is TGTGCCTGGAGCGTGACATCGGAAGCTTTCTTT.

V and J are TRBV10-3 and TRBJ2-7, with 8 bases fitting TRBD2. Germline CDR1 ENHRY, CDR2 SYGVKD. Unmatched junction bases numbered 5, after V lost 4 bases and J lost 0 bases. The CDR3 contains 15 residues. The CDR3 loop is CAISASLAGSYEQYF. CDR3 in DNA: TGTGCCATCAGTGCGTCCCTAGCGGGCTCCTACGAGCAGTACTTC.

This clone has just a few counts. The chain combines TRBV25-1 with TRBJ2-4, with a weak D call TRBD2 (5 bases). The CDR3 sequence is 11 residues long. The V end was cut by 8 bases, the J end by 8 bases, with 10 bases between. CDR1 and CDR2 (germline): MGHDK, SYGVNS. CDR3 sequence (DNA): TGTGCCAGCGCGACCGGGGACATTCAGTACTTC. Its protein product is CASATGDIQYF.

CDR3 in DNA: TGTGCCAGTAGCCGTCCCGGGACATCCCTGAACACTGAAGCTTTCTTT. This codes for CASSRPGTSLNTEAFF. This chain links TRBV19 with TRBJ1-1; D is possibly TRBD1 (6 bases). CDR1 and CDR2 from the germline V gene are LNHDA and SQIVND (reference sequence). The length of the CDR3 is 16 residues. V lost 6 bases and J lost 0, with 17 bases in between.

V gene TRBV28 combines with J gene TRBJ1-6; D not certain. The CDR3 covers 15 residues. V lost 4 bases and J lost 10, with 17 bases in between. Germline CDR1 and CDR2: MDHEN and SYDVKM. The CDR3 sequence: CASSSPPDPGSPLHF. Written as DNA, the CDR3 is TGTGCCAGCAGTTCCCCCCCGGATCCGGGGTCACCCCTCCACTTT. The full variable domain, rest sourced from reference TRBV28 and TRBJ1-6, is DVKVTQSSRYLVKRTGEKVFLECVQDMDHENMFWYRQDPGLGLRLIYFSYDVKMKEKGDIPEGYSVSREKKERFSLILESASTNQTSMYLCASSSPPDPGSPLHFGNGTRLTVT.

The chain couples TRBV6-6 to TRBJ2-3; no firm D call. The V end lost 6 bases, the J end lost 5 bases, and 6 bases lay between the germline ends. CDR1 and CDR2 from the germline V gene are MNHNY and SVGAGI (reference sequence). This CDR3 region has 11 residues. CDR3 bases: TGTGCCAGCAGGGGCCGAGATACGCAGTATTTT. Protein sequence: CASRGRDTQYF.

CDR3 sequence (DNA): TGTGCCAGCAGCCAGGGGATACAGCCTTATGGCTACACCTTC. It codes for CASSQGIQPYGYTF. The chain links TRBV9 to TRBJ1-2, with D maybe TRBD1 (6 bases). CDR3 length: 14 amino acids. V lost 4 bases to trimming and J lost 5 bases, with 15 bases between them. The germline V gene has CDR1 SGDLS and CDR2 YYNGEE. The full variable domain, with the rest looked up from reference TRBV9 and TRBJ1-2, is DSGVTQTPKHLITATGQRVTLRCSPRSGDLSVYWYQQSLDQGLQFLIQYYNGEERAKGNILERFSAQQFPDLHSELNLSSLELGDSALYFCASSQGIQPYGYTFGSGTRLTVV.

The genes are TRBV5-6 and TRBJ2-5; 12 bases are shared with TRBD2. Per the germline V gene, CDR1 is SGHDT and CDR2 is YYEEEE. Germline trimming cut 7 bases from V and 1 base from J; bases unmatched to any gene: 8. This CDR3 is 16 amino acids long. As DNA, the CDR3 is TGTGCCAGCTTACCCGGACTAGCGGGGCTCCAAGAGACCCAGTACTTC. It codes for CASLPGLAGLQETQYF. The variable domain in full, completed from reference TRBV5-6 and TRBJ2-5, reads DAGVTQSPTHLIKTRGQQVTLRCSPKSGHDTVSWYQQALGQGPQFIFQYYEEEERQRGNFPDRFSGHQFPNYSSELNVNALLLGDSALYLCASLPGLAGLQETQYFGPGTRLLVL.

The chain employs TRBV6-1 and TRBJ1-5; D is undetermined. Looked up from germline, CDR1 is MNHNS and CDR2 is SASEGT. Trimming left V 5 bases short and J 4 bases short, with 12 bases between. The CDR3 runs 14 residues. The CDR3 region is CASSSSAGNQPQHF. DNA for the CDR3: TGTGCCAGCAGTTCCTCCGCGGGGAATCAGCCCCAGCATTTT.

J is TRBJ2-2 and V is TRBV19; TRBD2 agrees at 7 bases. Germline V gives CDR1 LNHDA, CDR2 SQIVND (reference sequence). This CDR3 is built from 17 residues. The V and J ends lost 1 base and 1 base, in that order; junction bases with no gene match: 6. CDR3 sequence reads: CASSIAAAGMNTGELFF. In nucleotides, the CDR3 is TGTGCCAGTAGTATAGCGGCAGCGGGGATGAACACCGGGGAGCTGTTTTTT.

The rearrangement joins TRBV19 to TRBJ1-1; 8 nucleotides align to TRBD1. Germline CDR1 LNHDA, CDR2 SQIVND (reference sequence). The CDR3 contains 16 residues. The ends lost 4 bases at V and 1 base at J; junction bases unmatched: 8. The CDR3 nucleotides are TGTGCCAGTAGTAACCGACAGGGGACAAGGAACACTGAAGCTTTCTTT. This sequence encodes CASSNRQGTRNTEAFF.

This chain links TRBV19 with TRBJ2-1, with 7 bases lining up with TRBD2. Germline V CDR1 and CDR2: LNHDA, SQIVND (reference sequence). V lost 2 bases, J lost 1 base, and 5 bases stayed unmatched. This CDR3 is built from 16 residues. The CDR3 reads CASSIRGGGSYNEQFF. CDR3 bases: TGTGCCAGTAGTATAAGGGGCGGGGGATCCTACAATGAGCAGTTCTTC.

V and J are TRBV4-2 and TRBJ2-3; TRBD2 matches at 12 bases. Germline CDR1 is LGHNA and CDR2 is YNFKEQ. This CDR3 has 18 residues. With 1 base clipped from V and 6 bases from J, the junction kept 11 bases outside the gene matches. The CDR3 bases are TGTGCCAGCAGCCAAGTACTAGCGGGGGGAACCCGTTGGGATACGCAGTATTTT. Amino acids: CASSQVLAGGTRWDTQYF.

The V call is TRBV15, the J call TRBJ1-5, with D maybe TRBD1 (5 bases). CDR3 length: 12 amino acids. Germline-derived CDR1 and CDR2 are LNHNV and YYDKDF (reference sequence). Trimming removed 8 bases at V and 3 bases at J, with 8 bases between. DNA of the CDR3: TGTGCCACCGGGACTCTCAATCAGCCCCAGCATTTT. Protein product: CATGTLNQPQHF.

The V call is TRBV2, the J call TRBJ2-2; 10 bases map to TRBD2. J gave up 3 bases and V 6 bases, and 10 bases lay outside the gene matches. Germline CDR1 SNHLY, CDR2 FYNNEI. The CDR3 consists of 17 residues. The CDR3 DNA sequence: TGTGCCAGCAGGAAAATCACTAGCGGGATTTACACCGGGGAGCTGTTTTTT. This encodes CASRKITSGIYTGELFF.

J is TRBJ2-7 and V is TRBV29-1; 14 nucleotides match TRBD2. Germline values: CDR1 SQVTM, CDR2 ANQGSEA. The CDR3 spans 16 residues. The junction had 5 bases not matched to a gene; V was cut back by 4 bases and J by 0 bases. In DNA, the CDR3 is TGCAGCGTTGTGAGACTAGCGGGAGGGAACTCCTACGAGCAGTACTTC. Translation gives CSVVRLAGGNSYEQYF.

For this clone: An end of the junction differs from the germline gene, which may be a read error. This rearrangement joins TRBV7-7 to TRBJ1-6; 7 bases agree with TRBD1. Germline loops: CDR1 SSHAT, CDR2 FNYEAQ (reference sequence). This CDR3 is 14 amino acids long. CDR3 amino acids: CASSPGTANSPLHF. The CDR3 region has the DNA TGTGCTAGCAGCCCCGGGACAGCCAATTCACCCCTCCACTTT.

Remarks on this clone: A read error may produce the germline difference seen at one junction end. The chain employs TRBV6-1 and TRBJ2-2; 9 nucleotides line up with TRBD1. Looked up from germline, CDR1 is MNHNS and CDR2 is SASEGT. The CDR3 contains 16 residues. The CDR3 is CASSEVRTGVTEELFF. CDR3 nucleotide sequence: TGTGCCAGCAGTGAAGTCAGGACAGGGGTCACCGAGGAGCTGTTTTTT.

The chain carries TRBV5-8 and TRBJ1-6, with D possibly TRBD1 on 6 matching bases. CDR1 SGHTS and CDR2 YDEGEE come from the germline V gene. CDR3 length equals 13 residues. The germline V and J ends were trimmed by 2 bases and 7 bases, with 7 bases remaining between them. The CDR3 DNA follows: TGTGCCAGCAGCTTCCAGGGGAATTCACCCCTCCACTTT. Amino acid sequence: CASSFQGNSPLHF. The entire variable domain, with the rest obtained from reference TRBV5-8 and TRBJ1-6, is as follows: EAGVTQSPTHLIKTRGQQATLRCSPISGHTSVYWYQQALGLGLQFLLWYDEGEERNRGNFPPRFSGRQFPNYSSELNVNALELEDSALYLCASSFQGNSPLHFGNGTRLTVT.

The rearrangement links TRBV5-4 to TRBJ1-1, with D maybe TRBD1 (6 bases). The germline gives CDR1 SGHNT, CDR2 YYREEE (reference sequence). The CDR3 length is 18 residues. V dropped 5 bases and J dropped 5 bases, with 28 bases sitting between them. The CDR3 loop reads CASRKTIGPAQGRTEAFF. CDR3 nucleotides: TGTGCCAGCAGAAAAACAATCGGCCCCGCTCAGGGGCGGACTGAAGCTTTCTTT.

The chain recombines TRBV27 with TRBJ1-5; no clear D gene. Trimming stripped 8 bases from V and 1 base from J, with 18 bases between. This CDR3 has 16 residues. Per the germline V gene, CDR1 is MNHEY and CDR2 is SMNVEV (reference sequence). For the CDR3, the DNA is TGTGCCAGCGCCAGGACCCTTACTAGGAGCAATCAGCCCCAGCATTTT. Protein: CASARTLTRSNQPQHF.

In nucleotides, the CDR3 is TGTGCCATCAGTGAGTCCAAACAGGGTATTGGGGTAGCTTTCTTT. Protein product: CAISESKQGIGVAFF. The genes are TRBV10-3 and TRBJ1-1, with TRBD1 as a possible D gene (6 bases). The ends were cut back, 0 bases at V and 10 bases at J, with 18 bases in the middle. This CDR3 comprises 15 residues. Germline V gene data show CDR1 as ENHRY and CDR2 as SYGVKD.

This clone was recorded only once. The genes are TRBV2 and TRBJ2-5; a weak D match, TRBD1 (6 bases). The CDR3 totals 14 residues. CDR1 is SNHLY and CDR2 is FYNNEI in the germline V gene. V lost 7 bases and J 2 bases, leaving 14 bases between the germline ends. The CDR3 spells CASISGTIQETQYF. The CDR3 DNA reads TGTGCCAGCATTTCGGGGACAATACAAGAGACCCAGTACTTC.

J is TRBJ1-1 and V is TRBV10-3; TRBD1 matches 11 bases. The V gene's germline CDR1 is ENHRY and CDR2 SYGVKD. The J segment lost 0 bases and the V segment lost 6 bases, leaving 9 bases of the junction unmatched. The CDR3 is made up of 17 amino acids. The CDR3 DNA is TGTGCCATCAGACCCTCCGGGACAGGGGGATTGAACACTGAAGCTTTCTTT. Amino acids: CAIRPSGTGGLNTEAFF.

The chain has TRBV6-6 and TRBJ1-2; 9 positions agree with TRBD1. This CDR3 region has 14 residues. Germline V CDR1 and CDR2: MNHNY, SVGAGI (reference sequence). Unmatched junction bases numbered 8, after V lost 6 bases and J lost 6 bases. The CDR3 loop is CASREPGQGNGYTF. The CDR3 nucleotides are TGTGCCAGCAGAGAACCGGGACAGGGAAATGGCTACACCTTC.